Many counts were recorded for the clone carrying this TCR beta chain. Its target is unknown. This entry belongs to a study of molecular identifiers for immune sequencing clone quantification. Regarding the study as a whole: Spiked Jurkat TCR RNA equivalent to one cell reportedly surfaced among some 1 million naive cells.

The CDR3 length is 14 residues. V shed 6 bases, J shed 2 bases, and the junction held 6 bases outside the gene matches. Germline V gives CDR1 LNHDA, CDR2 SQIVND (reference sequence). TCRdb reprocessed the PCR reads with MiXCR, giving one entry per CDR3 protein. This repertoire shows tens of thousands of distinct CDR3 sequences, 15% to 20% found once; its top ten account for around 1%. This chain connects TRBV19 to TRBJ2-7; 8 bases fit TRBD1. The sample taken for sequencing was naive CD8+ T cells from blood, with Jurkat cell RNA spiked in. Documented subset: FACS-sorted CD8+CD4-CCR7+CD45RA+ naive T cells. This sequence originates from a human donor in good health. Some libraries in this study had Jurkat cell RNA spiked in. As DNA, the CDR3 is TGTGCCAGTAGCCCGACAGGGGCAACCTACGAGCAGTACTTC. Its protein is CASSPTGATYEQYF.